This T cell receptor (beta chain) was sequenced in a study of blood T cell repertoires in COVID-19. CDR3 size: 14 residues. Unmatched junction bases numbered 8, after V lost 8 bases and J lost 4 bases. Germline CDR1 and CDR2: SGHTA and FQGNSA. Per the study methods: Amplification of reference gene primers was used by the study to estimate nucleated cell counts. TCRdb keeps only in-frame clones here, not all; method: immunoSEQ multiplex PCR. That table supplies the V and J calls and clone size; D and trimming were determined from the DNA. The profile shows over 65,000 clones, around 80% of them singletons.

The sequenced sample consisted of peripheral blood. The clonotype was recovered from a middle-aged woman with active or convalescent COVID-19. The V gene is TRBV7-2, the J gene TRBJ1-1, with 9 positions matching TRBD1. The CDR3: CASVPYRGRTEAFF. CDR3 in DNA: TGTGCCAGCGTCCCCTACAGGGGGCGCACTGAAGCTTTCTTT. Full variable domain (missing parts from reference TRBV7-2 and TRBJ1-1): GAGVSQSPSNKVTEKGKDVELRCDPISGHTALYWYRQSLGQGLEFLIYFQGNSAPDKSGLPSDRFSAERTGGSVSTLTIQRTQQEDSAVYLCASVPYRGRTEAFFGQGTRLTVV.